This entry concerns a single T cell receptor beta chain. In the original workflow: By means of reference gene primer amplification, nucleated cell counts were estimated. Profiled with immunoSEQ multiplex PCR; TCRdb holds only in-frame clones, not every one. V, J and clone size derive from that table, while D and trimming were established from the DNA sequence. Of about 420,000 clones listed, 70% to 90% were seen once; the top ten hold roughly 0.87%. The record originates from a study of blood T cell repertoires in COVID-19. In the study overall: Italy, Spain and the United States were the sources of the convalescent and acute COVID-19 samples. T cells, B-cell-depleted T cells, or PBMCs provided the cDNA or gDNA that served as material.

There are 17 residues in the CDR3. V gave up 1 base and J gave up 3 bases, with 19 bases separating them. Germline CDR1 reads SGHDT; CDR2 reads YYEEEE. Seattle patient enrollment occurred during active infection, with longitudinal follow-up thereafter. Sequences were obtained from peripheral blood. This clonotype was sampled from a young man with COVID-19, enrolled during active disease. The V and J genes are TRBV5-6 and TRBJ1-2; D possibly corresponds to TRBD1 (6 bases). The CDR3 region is CASSLFVLRGADYGYTF. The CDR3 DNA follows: TGTGCCAGCAGCTTGTTTGTATTACGGGGGGCGGACTATGGCTACACCTTC.